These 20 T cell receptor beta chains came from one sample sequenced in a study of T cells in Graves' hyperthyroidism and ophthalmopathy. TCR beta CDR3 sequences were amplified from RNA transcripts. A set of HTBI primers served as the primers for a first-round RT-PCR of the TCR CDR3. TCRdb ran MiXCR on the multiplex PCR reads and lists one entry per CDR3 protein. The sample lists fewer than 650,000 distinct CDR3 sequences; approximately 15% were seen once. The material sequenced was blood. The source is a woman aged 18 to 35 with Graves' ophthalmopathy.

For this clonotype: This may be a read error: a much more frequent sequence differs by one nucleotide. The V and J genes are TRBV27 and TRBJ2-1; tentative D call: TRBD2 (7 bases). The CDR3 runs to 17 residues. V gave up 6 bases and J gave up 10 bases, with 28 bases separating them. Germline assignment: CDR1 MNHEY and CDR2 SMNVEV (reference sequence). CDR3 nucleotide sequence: TGTGCCAGCAGCTCGAGGGGGGGGCCCACCTTCTCCTACGAGCAGTTCTTC. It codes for CASSSRGGPTFSYEQFF.

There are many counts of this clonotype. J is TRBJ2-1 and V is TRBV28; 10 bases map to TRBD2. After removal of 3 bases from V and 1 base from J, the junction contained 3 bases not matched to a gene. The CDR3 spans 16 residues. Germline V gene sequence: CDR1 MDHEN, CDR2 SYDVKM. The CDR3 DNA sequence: TGTGCCAGCAGTTTTAGAGCGGGGGGGTCCTACAATGAGCAGTTCTTC. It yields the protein CASSFRAGGSYNEQFF.

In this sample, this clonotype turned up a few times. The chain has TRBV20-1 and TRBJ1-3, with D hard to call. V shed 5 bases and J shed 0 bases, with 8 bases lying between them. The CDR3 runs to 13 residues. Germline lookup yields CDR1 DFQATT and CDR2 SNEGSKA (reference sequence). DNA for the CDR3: TGCAGTGCTCTGTCCAACTCTGGAAACACCATATATTTT. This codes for CSALSNSGNTIYF.

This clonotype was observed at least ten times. CDR3 in DNA: TGCAGCGTTGTCTCCCCTTTCCGCGACACTGAAGCTTTCTTT. Protein sequence: CSVVSPFRDTEAFF. The V and J genes are TRBV29-1 and TRBJ1-1; no clear D gene. The length of the CDR3 is 14 residues. The V and J ends lost 4 bases and 3 bases respectively, with 15 bases between them. The V gene's germline CDR1 is SQVTM and CDR2 ANQGSEA.

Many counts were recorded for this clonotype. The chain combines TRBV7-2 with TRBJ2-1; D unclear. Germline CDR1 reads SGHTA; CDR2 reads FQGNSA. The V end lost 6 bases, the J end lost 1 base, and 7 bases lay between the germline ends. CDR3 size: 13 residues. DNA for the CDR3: TGTGCCAGCAGTGAAGGGTCCTACAATGAGCAGTTCTTC. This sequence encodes CASSEGSYNEQFF.

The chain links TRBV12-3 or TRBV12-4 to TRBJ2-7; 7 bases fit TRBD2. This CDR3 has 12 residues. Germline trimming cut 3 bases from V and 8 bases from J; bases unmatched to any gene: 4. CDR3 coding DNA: TGTGCCAGCAGTTTTCGGGGGGAAAAGCAGTACTTC. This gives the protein CASSFRGEKQYF.

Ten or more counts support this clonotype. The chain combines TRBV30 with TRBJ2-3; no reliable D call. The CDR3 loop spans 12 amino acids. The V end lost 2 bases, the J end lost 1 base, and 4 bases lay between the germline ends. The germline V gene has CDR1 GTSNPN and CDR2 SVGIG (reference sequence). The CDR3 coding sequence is TGTGCCTGGAGTTCCGGCACAGATACGCAGTATTTT. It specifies CAWSSGTDTQYF.

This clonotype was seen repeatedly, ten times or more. As DNA, the CDR3 is TGCAGTGCTAGAGTGGGGAGGGGTTGGTACACTGAAGCTTTCTTT. Amino acid sequence: CSARVGRGWYTEAFF. The chain combines TRBV20-1 with TRBJ1-1; the D gene is possibly TRBD1 (5 bases). The ends were cut back, 1 base at V and 3 bases at J, with 15 bases in the middle. Per the germline V gene, CDR1 is DFQATT and CDR2 is SNEGSKA (reference sequence). The CDR3 runs 15 residues.

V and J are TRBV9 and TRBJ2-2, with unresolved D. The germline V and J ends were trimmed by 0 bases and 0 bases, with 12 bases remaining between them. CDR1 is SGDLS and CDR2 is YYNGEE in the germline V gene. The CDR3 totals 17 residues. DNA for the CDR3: TGTGCCAGCAGCGTAGCTGTAGAGGACGCGAACACCGGGGAGCTGTTTTTT. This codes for CASSVAVEDANTGELFF.

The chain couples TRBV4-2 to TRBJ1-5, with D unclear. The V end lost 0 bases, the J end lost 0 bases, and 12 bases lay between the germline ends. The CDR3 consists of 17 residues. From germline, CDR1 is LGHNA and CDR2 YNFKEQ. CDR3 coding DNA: TGTGCCAGCAGCCAAGAGGTCAGTACGAATAGCAATCAGCCCCAGCATTTT. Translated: CASSQEVSTNSNQPQHF.

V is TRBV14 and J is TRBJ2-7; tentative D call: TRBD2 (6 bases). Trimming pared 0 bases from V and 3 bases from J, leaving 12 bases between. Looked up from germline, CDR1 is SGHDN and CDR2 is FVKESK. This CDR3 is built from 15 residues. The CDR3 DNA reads TGTGCCAGCAGCCAAGACGGACTAAAACTCTACGAGCAGTACTTC. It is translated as CASSQDGLKLYEQYF.

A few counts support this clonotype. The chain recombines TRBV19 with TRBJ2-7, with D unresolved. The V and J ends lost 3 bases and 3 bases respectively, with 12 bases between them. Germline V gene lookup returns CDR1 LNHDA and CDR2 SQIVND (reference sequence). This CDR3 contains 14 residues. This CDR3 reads CASSMARRSYEQYF. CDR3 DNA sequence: TGTGCCAGTAGTATGGCGCGGCGGAGCTACGAGCAGTACTTC.

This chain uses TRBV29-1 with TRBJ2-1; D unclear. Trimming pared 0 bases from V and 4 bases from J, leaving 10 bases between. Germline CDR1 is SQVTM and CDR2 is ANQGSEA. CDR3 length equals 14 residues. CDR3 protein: CSVEEWVLYNEQFF. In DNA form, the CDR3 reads TGCAGCGTTGAAGAGTGGGTTCTTTACAATGAGCAGTTCTTC.

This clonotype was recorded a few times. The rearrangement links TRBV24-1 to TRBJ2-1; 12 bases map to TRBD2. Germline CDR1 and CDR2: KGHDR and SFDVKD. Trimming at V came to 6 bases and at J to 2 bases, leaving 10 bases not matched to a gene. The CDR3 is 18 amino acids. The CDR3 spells CATSFGASGRGAYNEQFF. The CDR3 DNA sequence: TGTGCCACCAGTTTCGGGGCTAGCGGGAGGGGCGCCTACAATGAGCAGTTCTTC.

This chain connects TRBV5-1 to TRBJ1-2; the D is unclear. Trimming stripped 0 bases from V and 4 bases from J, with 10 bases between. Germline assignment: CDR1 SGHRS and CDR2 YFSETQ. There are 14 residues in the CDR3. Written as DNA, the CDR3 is TGCGCCAGCAGCTTGGATGAGGGAAGCTATGGCTACACCTTC. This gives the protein CASSLDEGSYGYTF.

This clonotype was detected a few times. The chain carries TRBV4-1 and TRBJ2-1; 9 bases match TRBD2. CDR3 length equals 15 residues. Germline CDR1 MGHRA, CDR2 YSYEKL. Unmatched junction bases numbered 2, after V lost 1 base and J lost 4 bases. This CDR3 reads CASSQVSGRYNEQFF. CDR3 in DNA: TGCGCCAGCAGCCAAGTTAGCGGGAGATACAATGAGCAGTTCTTC.

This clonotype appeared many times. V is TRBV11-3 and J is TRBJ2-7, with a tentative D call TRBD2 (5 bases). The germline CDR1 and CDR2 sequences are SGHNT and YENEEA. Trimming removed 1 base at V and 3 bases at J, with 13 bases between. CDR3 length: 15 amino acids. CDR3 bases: TGTGCCAGCAGCTTAGGGTCTCTAGCCGTCTACGAGCAGTACTTC. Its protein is CASSLGSLAVYEQYF.

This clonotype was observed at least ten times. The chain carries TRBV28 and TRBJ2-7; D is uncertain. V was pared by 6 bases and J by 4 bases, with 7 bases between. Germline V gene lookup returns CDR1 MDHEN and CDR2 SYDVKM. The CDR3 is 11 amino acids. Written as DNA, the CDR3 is TGTGCCAGCAGCTGGGCTTACGAGCAGTACTTC. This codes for CASSWAYEQYF.

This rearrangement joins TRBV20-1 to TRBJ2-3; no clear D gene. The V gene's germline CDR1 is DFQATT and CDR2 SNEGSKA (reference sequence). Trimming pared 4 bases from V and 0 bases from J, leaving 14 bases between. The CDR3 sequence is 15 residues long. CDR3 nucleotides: TGCAGTGCTACTCAACAAGCGAGAAGCACAGATACGCAGTATTTT. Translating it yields CSATQQARSTDTQYF.

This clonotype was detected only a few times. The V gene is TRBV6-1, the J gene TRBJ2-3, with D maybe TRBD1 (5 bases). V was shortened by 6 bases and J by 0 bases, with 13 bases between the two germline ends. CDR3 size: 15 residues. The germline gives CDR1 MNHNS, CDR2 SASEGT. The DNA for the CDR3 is TGTGCCAGCAGCCTCAGGGTCCCTAGCACAGATACGCAGTATTTT. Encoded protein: CASSLRVPSTDTQYF.